Included here is one TCR beta chain sequence, with context. The antigen is not known. Some clones are missing from TCRdb's copy, which holds only in-frame ones; the method was immunoSEQ multiplex PCR. The data show roughly 160,000 clones, roughly 92% seen once. This sample is part of a study of T cell responses to AZD1222 COVID-19 vaccine. Study-wide results and limits: Among vaccine-associated CD4 TCRs, coverage spanned spike, with dominance at 160-218 and 743-854. Baseline testing showed seropositivity in only a handful of AZD1222 recipients.

The clonotype originates from an adult in good health. The input for sequencing was peripheral blood, taken on day 0 of AZD1222 vaccination.

CDR3 in amino acids: CASSLLAGGVRYEQYF. The CDR3 nucleotides are TGTGCCAGCAGTTTATTGGCGGGAGGGGTACGCTACGAGCAGTACTTC. The rearrangement links TRBV27 to TRBJ2-7; TRBD2 aligns across 9 bases. This CDR3 is 16 amino acids long. CDR1 and CDR2 from the germline V gene are MNHEY and SMNVEV (reference sequence). After removal of 1 base from V and 3 bases from J, the junction contained 7 bases not matched to a gene.